This TCR beta chain was found in a study of blood T cell repertoires in COVID-19. After removal of 0 bases from V and 4 bases from J, the junction contained 3 bases not matched to a gene. This CDR3 region has 14 residues. Per germline, CDR1 SGHDT and CDR2 YYEEEE. The method was immunoSEQ multiplex PCR; TCRdb's version includes in-frame clones alone and lacks a portion of them. Altogether about 69,000 clones are present, roughly nine tenths being singletons, with the ten largest covering under 6.5%. This chain connects TRBV5-6 to TRBJ2-7; 8 bases match TRBD1. This clonotype was sampled from a woman aged 18-29 years with acute or convalescent COVID-19. The sequencing sample was made of peripheral blood. The CDR3 spells CASSLEQGAYEQYF. CDR3 DNA: TGTGCCAGCAGCTTGGAGCAGGGGGCGTACGAGCAGTACTTC.